This is a list of T cell receptor beta chains from one sample in a study of vaccination and CD4 T cells after COVID-19. From the PCR reads, TCRdb called clonotypes with MiXCR, one entry per CDR3 protein. Of approximately 10,000 distinct CDR3 sequences in the sample, just over 60% were seen once. Their target antigens are unknown. Sequences were obtained from CD4+ T cells from blood, cultured in vitro. These receptors all stem from a human donor who had recovered from COVID-19. CDR3s include the opening cysteine and the closing phenylalanine or tryptophan. Fields, in order: J gene, clone size, V gene, D gene, CDR3 protein, CDR3 DNA. D genes are given only for firm matches. Part of the rows lack a size; the others show once, few, many or a class for expanded clones.

J gene: TRBJ2-3; clone size: NA; V gene: TRBV6-2/TRBV6-3; D gene: TRBD2; CDR3 protein: CASRTPQTSGRSTDTQYF; CDR3 DNA: TGTGCCAGCAGGACGCCTCAGACTAGCGGGAGATCAACAGATACGCAGTATTTT
J gene: TRBJ1-2; clone size: few; V gene: TRBV19; D gene: NA; CDR3 protein: CASSRRTALTYTF; CDR3 DNA: TGTGCCAGTAGTCGCCGGACGGCTCTTACGTACACCTTC
J gene: TRBJ1-1; clone size: NA; V gene: TRBV11-1; D gene: TRBD1; CDR3 protein: CASSSEQGGMNTEAFF; CDR3 DNA: TGTGCCAGCAGCTCTGAGCAGGGGGGAATGAACACTGAAGCTTTCTTT
J gene: TRBJ2-7; clone size: NA; V gene: TRBV18; D gene: NA; CDR3 protein: CASSPGRYEQYF; CDR3 DNA: TGTGCCAGCTCACCCGGACGTTACGAGCAGTACTTC
J gene: TRBJ2-5; clone size: NA; V gene: TRBV19; D gene: NA; CDR3 protein: CASRDIGSQETQYF; CDR3 DNA: TGTGCCAGCCGGGACATTGGGTCCCAAGAGACCCAGTACTTC
J gene: TRBJ2-1; clone size: NA; V gene: TRBV2; D gene: NA; CDR3 protein: CASSLTSSYNEQFF; CDR3 DNA: TGTGCCAGTTCCCTGACTAGCTCCTACAATGAGCAGTTCTTC
J gene: TRBJ1-1; clone size: NA; V gene: TRBV24-1; D gene: NA; CDR3 protein: CATSDPRGTEAFF; CDR3 DNA: TGTGCCACCAGTGATCCCAGGGGCACTGAAGCTTTCTTT
J gene: TRBJ1-6; clone size: NA; V gene: TRBV6-1; D gene: TRBD1; CDR3 protein: CASSKNRDRSSPLHF; CDR3 DNA: TGTGCCAGCAGTAAAAACCGGGACAGGAGTTCGCCCCTCCACTTT
J gene: TRBJ1-1; clone size: NA; V gene: TRBV11-3; D gene: TRBD1; CDR3 protein: CASSLDPRGLTAFF; CDR3 DNA: TGTGCCAGCAGCTTAGACCCCAGGGGGTTGACAGCTTTCTTT
J gene: TRBJ2-2; clone size: NA; V gene: TRBV6-5; D gene: NA; CDR3 protein: CASSYRGPDTGELFF; CDR3 DNA: TGTGCCAGCAGTTACAGGGGCCCCGACACCGGGGAGCTGTTTTTT
J gene: TRBJ1-2; clone size: NA; V gene: TRBV9; D gene: TRBD1; CDR3 protein: CASSVTGTGGYTF; CDR3 DNA: TGTGCCAGCAGCGTGACAGGGACGGGCGGCTACACCTTC
J gene: TRBJ1-1; clone size: NA; V gene: TRBV27; D gene: TRBD1; CDR3 protein: CASSHSRGRTEAFF; CDR3 DNA: TGTGCCAGCAGTCATTCTAGGGGGCGGACTGAAGCTTTCTTT
J gene: TRBJ2-1; clone size: once; V gene: TRBV20-1; D gene: NA; CDR3 protein: CSAPQRGGSSYNEQFF; CDR3 DNA: TGCAGTGCTCCTCAGAGGGGGGGGAGCTCCTACAATGAGCAGTTCTTC
J gene: TRBJ1-2; clone size: few; V gene: TRBV19; D gene: TRBD1; CDR3 protein: CASRDRGGGYTF; CDR3 DNA: TGTGCCAGTAGGGACAGGGGCGGCGGCTACACCTTC
J gene: TRBJ1-3; clone size: NA; V gene: TRBV7-2; D gene: NA; CDR3 protein: CASSLARPTSGNTIYF; CDR3 DNA: TGTGCCAGCAGCTTAGCGAGGCCGACCTCTGGAAACACCATATATTTT
J gene: TRBJ1-2; clone size: NA; V gene: TRBV6-5; D gene: NA; CDR3 protein: CASSYSRGNYGYTF; CDR3 DNA: TGTGCCAGCAGTTACTCGAGGGGGAACTATGGCTACACCTTC
J gene: TRBJ1-5; clone size: NA; V gene: TRBV20-1; D gene: NA; CDR3 protein: CSARATGSNQPQHF; CDR3 DNA: TGCAGTGCTAGGGCTACAGGGAGCAATCAGCCCCAGCATTTT